These T cell receptor beta chains were read from a single sample in a study of blood T cells in healthy people across ages. TCRdb processed the 5' RACE reads anew with MiXCR; each CDR3 protein has one entry. The repertoire holds around 1.5 million distinct CDR3 sequences, 42% seen once, with around 8% in the top ten. The sequenced sample was blood. The receptors derive from a woman aged 18-30 years in good health. Both conserved end residues are part of each CDR3. Each record gives: V gene, J gene, D gene, clone size, CDR3 protein, CDR3 DNA. The D gene is left open where the match is weak. The size of a clone is reported for some rows only, either as once, few or many, or as a class for expanded clones.

V: TRBV6-5
J: TRBJ2-1
D: TRBD1
size: .
CDR3: CASSPTMDRVNNEQFF
DNA: TGTGCCAGCAGCCCCACTATGGACAGGGTGAACAATGAGCAGTTCTTC

V: TRBV24-1
J: TRBJ2-1
D: TRBD1
size: .
CDR3: CVTSDVQGAGEQFF
DNA: TGTGTCACCAGTGATGTCCAGGGGGCGGGTGAGCAGTTCTTC

V: TRBV27
J: TRBJ2-7
D: .
size: .
CDR3: CASSSPHRGLGVSYEQYF
DNA: TGTGCCAGCAGCTCTCCTCACCGAGGCCTAGGGGTCTCCTACGAGCAGTACTTC

V: TRBV9
J: TRBJ2-1
D: TRBD2
size: few
CDR3: CASTGGSGGYEQFF
DNA: TGTGCCAGCACCGGGGGTAGCGGGGGATATGAGCAGTTCTTC

V: TRBV2
J: TRBJ2-1
D: TRBD1
size: .
CDR3: CASSDRDRGGNEQFF
DNA: TGTGCCAGCAGTGACCGGGACAGGGGGGGCAATGAGCAGTTCTTC

V: TRBV11-2
J: TRBJ2-6
D: TRBD2
size: .
CDR3: CASSLAPSGGSGANVLTF
DNA: TGTGCCAGCAGCTTAGCTCCCAGCGGGGGGTCGGGGGCCAACGTCCTGACTTTC

V: TRBV2
J: TRBJ2-3
D: .
size: few
CDR3: CASLSPTTQYF
DNA: TGTGCCAGCTTATCCCCGACTACGCAGTATTTT

V: TRBV29-1
J: TRBJ1-1
D: .
size: many
CDR3: CSVDRRPEAFF
DNA: TGCAGCGTTGACCGCCGACCTGAAGCTTTCTTT

V: TRBV10-3
J: TRBJ2-1
D: .
size: few
CDR3: CAISEKEGAAKNEQFF
DNA: TGTGCCATCAGTGAGAAGGAGGGGGCTGCCAAGAATGAGCAGTTCTTC

V: TRBV20-1
J: TRBJ2-5
D: .
size: few
CDR3: CSARPIAPGHSEETQYF
DNA: TGCAGTGCTAGACCAATAGCCCCTGGACATTCTGAAGAGACCCAGTACTTC

V: TRBV6-2/TRBV6-3
J: TRBJ1-1
D: TRBD1
size: .
CDR3: CASTLGTQGAGNTEAFF
DNA: TGTGCCAGCACCTTGGGAACACAGGGGGCAGGGAACACTGAAGCTTTCTTT

V: TRBV20-1
J: TRBJ1-5
D: TRBD1
size: once
CDR3: CSALSGQGMISQPQHF
DNA: TGCAGTGCGCTATCGGGACAGGGGATGATAAGTCAGCCCCAGCATTTT

V: TRBV5-1
J: TRBJ2-5
D: TRBD2
size: .
CDR3: CASSLSSGSGDEQYF
DNA: TGCGCCAGCAGCTTGTCTAGCGGGAGTGGGGATGAGCAGTACTTC

V: TRBV7-6
J: TRBJ2-1
D: .
size: .
CDR3: CAGSSLGNEQFF
DNA: TGTGCCGGCAGCTCCCTTGGTAATGAGCAGTTCTTC